One sample yielded the 31 T cell receptor beta chains listed below, sequenced in a study of blood T cell repertoires in COVID-19. Measured with immunoSEQ multiplex PCR; TCRdb has only the in-frame clones, and not every one. The sample lists about 170,000 clones, around 85% occurring once. The sample was peripheral blood. These receptors were obtained from a woman aged 55-75 years with COVID-19, enrolled during active disease.

This clone was seen only once. The V call is TRBV7-9, the J call TRBJ1-2, with a weak D call TRBD1 (5 bases). Germline V gives CDR1 SEHNR, CDR2 FQNEAQ (reference sequence). The V gene lost 0 bases and the J gene lost 4 bases, with 9 bases spanning the gap. The CDR3 runs to 14 residues. The CDR3 sequence: CASSLAGLVYGYTF. CDR3 DNA sequence: TGTGCCAGCAGCTTAGCGGGACTGGTCTATGGCTACACCTTC.

The genes are TRBV7-2 and TRBJ1-1; tentative D call: TRBD1 (5 bases). Per the germline V gene, CDR1 is SGHTA and CDR2 is FQGNSA. Between the trimmed V and J ends, which lost 4 bases and 3 bases, there was a span of 9 bases. This CDR3 has 13 amino acids. For the CDR3, the DNA is TGTGCCAGCAGCTATACAGGAGACACTGAAGCTTTCTTT. Its protein product is CASSYTGDTEAFF.

There are a few counts of this clone. This chain connects TRBV6-2 or TRBV6-3 to TRBJ2-7; 8 nucleotides agree with TRBD1. This CDR3 contains 12 residues. V shed 5 bases, J shed 7 bases, and the junction held 4 bases outside the gene matches. Germline lookup yields CDR1 MNHEY and CDR2 SVGEGT. CDR3 coding DNA: TGTGCCAGCAGTAGGACAGGGCGGGAGCAGTACTTC. Its translation is CASSRTGREQYF.

This clone was detected only once. V usage is TRBV7-2 and J usage is TRBJ2-1; weak D call: TRBD2 (6 bases). The V end lost 0 bases, the J end lost 4 bases, and 13 bases lay between the germline ends. Germline V gene sequence: CDR1 SGHTA, CDR2 FQGNSA. The CDR3 is 16 residues long. Here the CDR3 DNA reads TGTGCCAGCAGCTTAGCCGGGACTCTAGGATACAATGAGCAGTTCTTC. It specifies CASSLAGTLGYNEQFF. The full variable domain, with the rest looked up from reference TRBV7-2 and TRBJ2-1, is GAGVSQSPSNKVTEKGKDVELRCDPISGHTALYWYRQSLGQGLEFLIYFQGNSAPDKSGLPSDRFSAERTGGSVSTLTIQRTQQEDSAVYLCASSLAGTLGYNEQFFGPGTRLTVL.

The rearrangement links TRBV6-5 to TRBJ1-2; D is unclear. Germline assignment: CDR1 MNHEY and CDR2 SVGAGI. V was cut by 3 bases and J by 2 bases, with 7 bases left in between. This CDR3 has 13 amino acids. As DNA, the CDR3 is TGTGCCAGCAGTTATGGCATCAACTATGGCTACACCTTC. It yields the protein CASSYGINYGYTF.

With regard to this clone: This same CDR3 is encoded by further DNA sequences in the sample. The chain recombines TRBV30 with TRBJ2-7, with a possible D match to TRBD1 (5 bases). Trimming removed 1 base from V and 4 bases from J, with 8 bases in between. The germline V gene has CDR1 GTSNPN and CDR2 SVGIG (reference sequence). This CDR3 is 12 amino acids long. The CDR3 sequence: CAWSAPGYEQYF. CDR3 DNA sequence: TGTGCCTGGAGTGCCCCAGGGTACGAGCAGTACTTC. Full variable domain (remainder filled in from reference TRBV30 and TRBJ2-7): SQTIHQWPATLVQPVGSPLSLECTVEGTSNPNLYWYRQAAGRGLQLLFYSVGIGQISSEVPQNLSASRPQDRQFILSSKKLLLSDSGFYLCAWSAPGYEQYFGPGTRLTVT.

This clone came up a few times. The chain uses TRBV4-1 and TRBJ1-2, with a tentative D call TRBD1 (6 bases). The CDR3 extends over 14 amino acids. Trimming left V 4 bases short and J 7 bases short, with 16 bases between. CDR1 is MGHRA and CDR2 is YSYEKL in the germline V gene. The CDR3 DNA is TGCGCCAGCAGCCTATCCGACAGGTCTTCTGGCTACACCTTC. Protein sequence: CASSLSDRSSGYTF.

The V and J genes are TRBV5-1 and TRBJ1-2, with TRBD1 identical over 8 bases. The V gene's germline CDR1 is SGHRS and CDR2 YFSETQ. The length of the CDR3 is 13 residues. The ends lost 2 bases at V and 6 bases at J; junction bases unmatched: 3. CDR3 protein: CASSFGQGDGYTF. In DNA, the CDR3 is TGCGCCAGCAGCTTTGGACAGGGTGATGGCTACACCTTC.

The J gene is TRBJ1-2, the V gene TRBV24-1; TRBD1 aligns across 9 bases. This CDR3 region has 15 residues. Germline CDR1 and CDR2: KGHDR and SFDVKD. After removal of 2 bases from V and 4 bases from J, the junction contained 4 bases not matched to a gene. As DNA, the CDR3 is TGTGCCACCAGTGATTACAGGGGGCCGGGCTATGGCTACACCTTC. It is translated as CATSDYRGPGYGYTF.

The chain has TRBV4-3 and TRBJ1-5; TRBD1 might be the D (6 bases). V was shortened by 1 base and J by 6 bases, with 13 bases between the two germline ends. Germline-derived CDR1 and CDR2 are LGHNA and YSLEER. CDR3 length: 15 residues. The CDR3 DNA sequence: TGCGCCAGCAGCCAAGGACGGGACATGATTCAGCCCCAGCATTTT. This sequence encodes CASSQGRDMIQPQHF.

The V gene is TRBV28, the J gene TRBJ2-2, with unresolved D. The CDR3 sequence is 11 residues long. CDR1 is MDHEN and CDR2 is SYDVKM in the germline V gene. Between the trimmed V and J ends, which lost 6 bases and 4 bases, there was a span of 3 bases. The CDR3 DNA is TGTGCCAGCAGGGCCACCGGGGAGCTGTTTTTT. It is translated as CASRATGELFF.

The genes are TRBV5-6 and TRBJ1-2; D is perhaps TRBD1 (5 bases). CDR1 SGHDT and CDR2 YYEEEE come from the germline V gene. Trimming pared 2 bases from V and 5 bases from J, leaving 7 bases between. CDR3 size: 12 residues. The CDR3 nucleotides read TGTGCCAGCAGCTTCAGACAGTATGGCTACACCTTC. Protein product: CASSFRQYGYTF.

This chain connects TRBV25-1 to TRBJ2-1; possibly TRBD1 for D (6 bases). The CDR3 totals 17 residues. Trimming stripped 1 base from V and 7 bases from J, with 20 bases between. Per the germline V gene, CDR1 is MGHDK and CDR2 is SYGVNS. The CDR3 loop reads CASSELGLQGKGNEQFF. Written as DNA, the CDR3 is TGTGCCAGCAGTGAATTAGGATTACAGGGTAAAGGGAATGAGCAGTTCTTC. Full variable domain (missing parts from reference TRBV25-1 and TRBJ2-1): EADIYQTPRYLVIGTGKKITLECSQTMGHDKMYWYQQDPGMELHLIHYSYGVNSTEKGDLSSESTVSRIRTEHFPLTLESARPSHTSQYLCASSELGLQGKGNEQFFGPGTRLTVL.

As concerns this clone: This may be a read error, as it is one base from a much larger clone. Other DNA sequences from this sample encode an identical CDR3 as well. The chain recombines TRBV27 with TRBJ1-5; the match to TRBD1 covers 9 bases. The J segment lost 2 bases and the V segment lost 6 bases, leaving 2 bases of the junction unmatched. CDR3 size: 14 residues. CDR1 and CDR2 (germline): MNHEY, SMNVEV (reference sequence). CDR3 nucleotides: TGTGCCAGCAGCCGGACAGGGGGCAATCAGCCCCAGCATTTT. It specifies CASSRTGGNQPQHF.

The chain couples TRBV4-3 to TRBJ1-1; 8 bases align to TRBD1. In germline, CDR1 is LGHNA, CDR2 YSLEER. The J segment lost 1 base and the V segment lost 4 bases, leaving 5 bases of the junction unmatched. The CDR3 is made up of 15 amino acids. Here the CDR3 reads CASSPWTGTNTEAFF. The CDR3 nucleotides read TGCGCCAGCAGCCCTTGGACAGGGACGAACACTGAAGCTTTCTTT.

This chain connects TRBV24-1 to TRBJ2-1, with 11 bases aligning to TRBD2. Trimming cost V 4 bases and J 5 bases; bases outside gene matches: 9. The CDR3 spans 17 residues. Germline assignment: CDR1 KGHDR and CDR2 SFDVKD. In nucleotides, the CDR3 is TGTGCCACCAGTGAACCCGGGACTAGCGGATTAAACAATGAGCAGTTCTTC. The encoded protein is CATSEPGTSGLNNEQFF.

V usage is TRBV28 and J usage is TRBJ1-4, with no clear D. Looked up from germline, CDR1 is MDHEN and CDR2 is SYDVKM. The V gene lost 6 bases and the J gene lost 10 bases, with 9 bases spanning the gap. This CDR3 contains 11 residues. As DNA, the CDR3 is TGTGCCAGCAGGACTAGCGGAAAACTGTTTTTT. It yields the protein CASRTSGKLFF. The complete variable domain, with remaining parts taken from reference TRBV28 and TRBJ1-4, reads DVKVTQSSRYLVKRTGEKVFLECVQDMDHENMFWYRQDPGLGLRLIYFSYDVKMKEKGDIPEGYSVSREKKERFSLILESASTNQTSMYLCASRTSGKLFFGSGTQLSVL.

The chain uses TRBV19 and TRBJ1-3, with no clear D. Trimming pared 4 bases from V and 4 bases from J, leaving 11 bases between. The CDR3 is 14 amino acids. Germline values: CDR1 LNHDA, CDR2 SQIVND (reference sequence). DNA for the CDR3: TGTGCCAGTAGTAGCGCCCCGGGAGGAAACACCATATATTTT. Translating it yields CASSSAPGGNTIYF.

The chain combines TRBV23-1 with TRBJ2-3, with a tentative D call TRBD1 (6 bases). TRBV23-1 is labeled an ORF, and its function is uncertain. Trimming left V 7 bases short and J 7 bases short, with 21 bases between. This CDR3 is 15 amino acids long. The CDR3 region is CASIHDTGNQNTQYF. The CDR3 nucleotides are TGCGCCAGCATTCATGACACAGGGAATCAAAATACGCAGTATTTT.

DNA of the CDR3: TGTGCCAGCAGCGTAGATCAGGGGACCTACGAGCAGTACTTC. This codes for CASSVDQGTYEQYF. This chain uses TRBV9 with TRBJ2-7; perhaps TRBD1 as D (6 bases). Germline V lookup: CDR1 SGDLS, CDR2 YYNGEE. V was trimmed by 0 bases and J by 2 bases, leaving 9 bases between them. CDR3 size: 14 residues. Complete variable domain (other parts from reference TRBV9 and TRBJ2-7): DSGVTQTPKHLITATGQRVTLRCSPRSGDLSVYWYQQSLDQGLQFLIQYYNGEERAKGNILERFSAQQFPDLHSELNLSSLELGDSALYFCASSVDQGTYEQYFGPGTRLTVT.

The chain combines TRBV19 with TRBJ1-1; tentative D call: TRBD1 (5 bases). This CDR3 has 13 amino acids. The germline CDR1 and CDR2 sequences are LNHDA and SQIVND (reference sequence). V was trimmed by 5 bases and J by 3 bases, leaving 10 bases between them. The CDR3 DNA follows: TGTGCCAGTAGTTCCTGGGGGGACACTGAAGCTTTCTTT. Protein sequence: CASSSWGDTEAFF.

The V gene is TRBV5-6, the J gene TRBJ1-5; 7 positions match TRBD1. CDR1 is SGHDT and CDR2 is YYEEEE in the germline V gene. The V gene end was trimmed by 1 base and the J gene end by 4 bases; junction bases not matched to a gene: 8. There are 16 residues in the CDR3. The CDR3 region has the DNA TGTGCCAGCAGCTTGTGGACAGGACTCCTTAATCAGCCCCAGCATTTT. Its protein is CASSLWTGLLNQPQHF.

V is TRBV5-4 and J is TRBJ2-1; 9 bases align to TRBD2. This CDR3 comprises 15 residues. Trimming at V came to 2 bases and at J to 5 bases, leaving 5 bases not matched to a gene. From germline, CDR1 is SGHNT and CDR2 YYREEE (reference sequence). CDR3: CASSFGLAGHNEQFF. The CDR3 DNA follows: TGTGCCAGCAGCTTTGGGCTAGCGGGGCACAATGAGCAGTTCTTC.

The chain uses TRBV11-2 and TRBJ2-3; D remains unclear. The germline V gene has CDR1 SGHAT and CDR2 FQNNGV. V was shortened by 5 bases and J by 2 bases, with 14 bases between the two germline ends. The CDR3 consists of 15 residues. CDR3 DNA sequence: TGTGCCAGCAGCCTGCTTGAGGCCCTCACAGATACGCAGTATTTT. Its translation: CASSLLEALTDTQYF.

This chain connects TRBV19 to TRBJ2-1; tentatively, D is TRBD2 (5 bases). Trimming took 3 bases from V and 0 from J, leaving 12 bases between them. Germline assignment: CDR1 LNHDA and CDR2 SQIVND (reference sequence). This CDR3 spans 16 amino acids. The CDR3 region has the DNA TGTGCCAGTAGTATTTCAACGGGAAACTCCTACAATGAGCAGTTCTTC. The encoded protein is CASSISTGNSYNEQFF.

V usage is TRBV24-1 and J usage is TRBJ1-1, with D hard to call. Germline-derived CDR1 and CDR2 are KGHDR and SFDVKD. V gave up 10 bases and J gave up 1 base, with 9 bases separating them. The CDR3 sequence is 12 residues long. For the CDR3, the DNA is TGTGCCACGGGGAGTGCGAACACTGAAGCTTTCTTT. Protein sequence: CATGSANTEAFF.

The rearrangement links TRBV7-9 to TRBJ2-1; 7 bases align to TRBD2. The CDR3 has 15 residues. V was pared by 4 bases and J by 6 bases, with 9 bases of the junction left unmatched. Per the germline V gene, CDR1 is SEHNR and CDR2 is FQNEAQ (reference sequence). CDR3 in DNA: TGTGCCAGCAGCTCCGCGGGAGTATTCGGCAATGAGCAGTTCTTC. Protein sequence: CASSSAGVFGNEQFF.

The chain couples TRBV19 to TRBJ1-5, with a weak D call TRBD1 (6 bases). Germline V gene data show CDR1 as LNHDA and CDR2 as SQIVND (reference sequence). Deletions cut 7 bases from V and 6 bases from J, with 19 bases between. The CDR3 sequence is 15 residues long. Written as DNA, the CDR3 is TGTGCCAGTAAAAACGGGGGGGCGCAGGGTCAGCCCCAGCATTTT. Translating gives CASKNGGAQGQPQHF. The full variable domain, in which reference TRBV19 and TRBJ1-5 provide the parts outside the CDR3, is DGGITQSPKYLFRKEGQNVTLSCEQNLNHDAMYWYRQDPGQGLRLIYYSQIVNDFQKGDIAEGYSVSREKKESFPLTVTSAQKNPTAFYLCASKNGGAQGQPQHFGDGTRLSIL.

This clone was observed a single time. This chain connects TRBV10-3 to TRBJ1-4; a weak D match, TRBD1 (6 bases). Germline V CDR1 and CDR2: ENHRY, SYGVKD. Trimming took off 2 bases at V and 7 bases at J, with 14 bases between the two ends. The CDR3 consists of 15 residues. This CDR3 is CAISEEGGRVEKLFF. The DNA for the CDR3 is TGTGCCATCAGTGAGGAGGGGGGGCGCGTTGAAAAACTGTTTTTT.

V is TRBV24-1 and J is TRBJ1-1; D gene unclear. The length of the CDR3 is 17 residues. V shed 0 bases and J shed 0 bases, with 13 bases lying between them. Germline loops: CDR1 KGHDR, CDR2 SFDVKD. The CDR3 loop is CATSDLLGKDLNTEAFF. The CDR3 coding sequence is TGTGCCACCAGTGATTTGTTGGGGAAGGACTTGAACACTGAAGCTTTCTTT.

This sequence joins TRBV9 and TRBJ1-4; D might be TRBD1 (5 bases). Germline-derived CDR1 and CDR2 are SGDLS and YYNGEE. The length of the CDR3 is 14 residues. The ends were cut back, 3 bases at V and 6 bases at J, with 12 bases in the middle. CDR3 in amino acids: CASSAHLRDEKLFF. CDR3 DNA sequence: TGTGCCAGCAGCGCCCACCTCAGGGATGAAAAACTGTTTTTT. The full variable domain, in which reference TRBV9 and TRBJ1-4 provide the parts outside the CDR3, is DSGVTQTPKHLITATGQRVTLRCSPRSGDLSVYWYQQSLDQGLQFLIQYYNGEERAKGNILERFSAQQFPDLHSELNLSSLELGDSALYFCASSAHLRDEKLFFGSGTQLSVL.